This TCR beta chain came from a study of technical replicates of blood from a handful of donors. Clones were read by immunoSEQ multiplex PCR, and TCRdb kept only the in-frame ones, dropping some. The sample holds tens of thousands of clones, around 94% seen once. The V gene's germline CDR1 is SGHVS and CDR2 FNYEAQ. This CDR3 comprises 13 residues. The V and J ends lost 5 bases and 8 bases respectively, with 12 bases between them. The sequenced sample consisted of T cells isolated from PBMCs. The sequence derives from a human donor in good health. The chain links TRBV7-6 to TRBJ1-4; no firm D call. The CDR3 coding sequence is TGTGCCAGCAGCCCAGTCCTACAGGAAAAACTGTTTTTT. Translating gives CASSPVLQEKLFF.